The TCR beta chain described here comes from a study of blood T cell repertoires in COVID-19. Study background: In each case, the material was cDNA or gDNA derived from T cells, B-cell-depleted T cells, or PBMCs.

Enrollees, roughly 18 to 95 years old, lived in 24 US areas. Assignments of participants to cohorts depended upon their own reported clinical history. Germline trimming cut 2 bases from V and 1 base from J; bases unmatched to any gene: 4. CDR1 SGDLS and CDR2 YYNGEE come from the germline V gene. This CDR3 region has 16 residues. In the original processing: Amplifying reference gene primers gave estimates of nucleated cell counts. Here immunoSEQ multiplex PCR was the method, and the copy in TCRdb shows in-frame clones only, minus some. V and J calls and clone size come straight from that table; D and trimming were deduced from the DNA. The table lists 200,000 to 250,000 clones, over 75% of them singletons.

This sequence originates from a woman aged 40 to 49 with acute COVID-19. The sequencing sample was made of PBMCs or T cells enriched from blood (not recorded which). This chain joins TRBV9 and TRBJ1-5; 9 positions match TRBD1. CDR3: CASSVSGTGSNQPQHF. The CDR3 DNA follows: TGTGCCAGCAGCGTCTCCGGGACAGGGAGCAATCAGCCCCAGCATTTT.